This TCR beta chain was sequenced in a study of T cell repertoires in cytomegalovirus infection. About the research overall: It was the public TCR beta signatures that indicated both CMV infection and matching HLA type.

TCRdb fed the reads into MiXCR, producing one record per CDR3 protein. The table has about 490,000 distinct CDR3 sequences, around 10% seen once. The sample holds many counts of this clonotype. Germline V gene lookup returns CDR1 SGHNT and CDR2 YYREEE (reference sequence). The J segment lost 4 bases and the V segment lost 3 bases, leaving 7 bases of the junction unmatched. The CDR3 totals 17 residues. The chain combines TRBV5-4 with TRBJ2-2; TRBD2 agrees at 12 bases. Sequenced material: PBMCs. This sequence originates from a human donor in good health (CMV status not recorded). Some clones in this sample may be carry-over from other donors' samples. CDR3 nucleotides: TGTGCCAGCAGCTCCCCGACTAGCGGGAGAACCACCGGGGAGCTGTTTTTT. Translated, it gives CASSSPTSGRTTGELFF.